Below are 5 T cell receptor beta chains sequenced from a single sample in a study of shared clonotypes between healthy human individuals. Measured with immunoSEQ multiplex PCR; TCRdb has only the in-frame clones, and not every one. The data show millions of clones, approximately 94% seen once. The source material was naive CD4+ T cells sorted from blood. The subset denotes: CD45RA+ positively selected. The receptor set was obtained from a man younger than 35 in good health.

The chain joins TRBV11-2 to TRBJ1-3; TRBD1 aligns across 8 bases. With 5 bases clipped from V and 1 base from J, the junction kept 4 bases outside the gene matches. The CDR3 is 15 amino acids. The germline CDR1 and CDR2 sequences are SGHAT and FQNNGV. The CDR3 sequence: CASSPRQGSGNTIYF. CDR3 bases: TGTGCCAGCAGCCCAAGACAGGGGTCTGGAAACACCATATATTTT.

The chain has TRBV30 and TRBJ1-2; no reliable D call. CDR1 and CDR2 from the germline V gene are GTSNPN and SVGIG (reference sequence). This CDR3 region has 14 residues. Trimming left V 5 bases short and J 0 bases short, with 13 bases between. The CDR3 region is CAWERTFSNYGYTF. In DNA, the CDR3 is TGTGCCTGGGAACGTACATTTTCTAACTATGGCTACACCTTC.

The rearrangement links TRBV11-2 to TRBJ1-2; D gene uncertain. The CDR3 is made up of 15 amino acids. Trimming took 2 bases from V and 4 from J, leaving 14 bases between them. In germline, CDR1 is SGHAT, CDR2 FQNNGV. Here the CDR3 reads CASSLWGSNLYGYTF. As DNA, the CDR3 is TGTGCCAGCAGCTTATGGGGTAGTAACCTCTATGGCTACACCTTC.

The CDR3, as DNA: TGTGCTAGTGGCCCCACCCGGGCCCAATTCAATGAGCAGTTCTTC. Translating it yields CASGPTRAQFNEQFF. The rearrangement uses TRBV12-5 and TRBJ2-1; D is ambiguous. The CDR3 runs to 15 residues. The V gene's germline CDR1 is LGHNT and CDR2 FRNRAP. V was pared by 6 bases and J by 6 bases, with 18 bases between.

V is TRBV2 and J is TRBJ1-1, with D possibly being TRBD1 (6 bases). Trimming stripped 11 bases from V and 1 base from J, with 11 bases between. The CDR3 is 12 residues long. Germline V CDR1 and CDR2: SNHLY, FYNNEI. CDR3 DNA: TGTGCCGGGGGGCGGCAGAACACTGAAGCTTTCTTT. Translated, it gives CAGGRQNTEAFF.